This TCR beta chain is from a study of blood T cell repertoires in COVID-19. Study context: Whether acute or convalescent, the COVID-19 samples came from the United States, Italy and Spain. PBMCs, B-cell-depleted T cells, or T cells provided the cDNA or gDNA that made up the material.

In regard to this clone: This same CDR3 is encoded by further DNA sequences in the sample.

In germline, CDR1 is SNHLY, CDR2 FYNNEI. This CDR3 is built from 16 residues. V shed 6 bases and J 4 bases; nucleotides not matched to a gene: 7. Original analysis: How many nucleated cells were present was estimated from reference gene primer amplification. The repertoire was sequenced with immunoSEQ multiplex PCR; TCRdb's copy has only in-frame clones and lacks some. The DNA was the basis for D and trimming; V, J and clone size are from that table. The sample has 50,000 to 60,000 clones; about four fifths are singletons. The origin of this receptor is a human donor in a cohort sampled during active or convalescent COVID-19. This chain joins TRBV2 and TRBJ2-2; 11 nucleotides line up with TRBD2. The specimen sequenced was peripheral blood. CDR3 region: CASSLAGGLITGELFF. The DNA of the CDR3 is TGTGCCAGCAGCTTAGCGGGGGGGCTGATCACCGGGGAGCTGTTTTTT.